The 2 T cell receptor beta chains below were found in one sample sequenced in a study of tumor and adjacent non-tumor tissue in lung cancer (dated by TCRdb to the late 2010s). RNA was isolated from bulk, unsorted tissue, and RNA quality was assessed with a NanoDrop ND-1000 and an Agilent 2100. Libraries were made using multiplex PCR. Sequencing was performed on an Illumina HiSeq 2500. TCRbeta libraries were constructed through three rounds of nested PCR with primers (Table S4) according to protocols adapted from ARM-PCR. The public reads were quality trimmed at Q25 with fastp and then assembled into clones with MiXCR by TCRdb, keeping productive beta chains. A single entry per CDR3 protein holds the most common genes and DNA from its merged rows. In all, the sample holds about 140,000 distinct CDR3 sequences, and around 67% of those were seen once. The ten largest make up 15% to 20% of the sample.

Sequenced sample: lung tumor tissue. The source is a man aged 55 to 70 with small cell lung cancer.

Concerning this clonotype: Lacking the conserved final phenylalanine or tryptophan, this CDR3 likely reflects a read error. The chain has TRBV5-5 and TRBJ2-1; a weak D match, TRBD2 (6 bases). The germline V gene has CDR1 SGHKS and CDR2 YYEKEE (reference sequence). The CDR3 covers 15 residues. V was clipped by 0 bases and J by 7 bases, with 14 bases between them. CDR3 residues: CASSLGATRLNEQFS. CDR3 nucleotide sequence: TGTGCCAGCAGCTTGGGGGCGACTAGGTTGAATGAGCAGTTCTCC.

This clonotype was counted a few times. Germline and junction disagree at one end, which may indicate a read error. The rearrangement joins TRBV11-3 to TRBJ2-3; TRBD2 might be the D (6 bases). The CDR3 has 14 residues. From germline, CDR1 is SGHNT and CDR2 YENEEA. The CDR3 DNA follows: TGTACCAGCAGCTTGGCGGGAAGCACAGATACGCAGTATTTT. Its translation: CTSSLAGSTDTQYF.